The clone carrying this T cell receptor (beta chain) has only one observation. What it recognizes is unknown. The CDR3 runs to 11 residues. CDR1 is MNHEY, CDR2 SVGAGI, per germline. V gave up 6 bases and J gave up 15 bases, with 16 bases separating them. This sample was included in a study of vaccination effects on CD4 cells after COVID-19. CD4+ T cells specific for antigen were expanded with viral peptide pools by the ViraFEST assay before sequencing. Between days 9 and 10 of culture, CD4+ T cells were separated out. Participants got two doses of BNT162b2 or mRNA-1273 vaccine. The healthy vaccine recipients, who had no prior SARS-CoV-2 infection, showed negative nucleocapsid antibodies. Data came from immunoSEQ multiplex PCR; TCRdb stores just in-frame clones and leaves some out. The table records roughly 63,000 clones, around 82% of them present only once.

This TCR was recovered from a human donor who received a COVID-19 vaccine. The chain carries TRBV6-5 and TRBJ2-3; D is unclear. Material: CD4+ T cells from PBMCs cultured with HCoV-OC43 spike peptides, obtained after COVID-19 vaccination. Subset reported: HCoV-OC43 spike overlapping peptide pool stimulation. Here the CDR3 DNA reads TGTGCCAGCAGCTACAAACGCTTAGCATATTTT. Its protein is CASSYKRLAYF.